Sequencing of this T cell receptor beta chain was carried out in a study of blood T cell repertoires in COVID-19. This clone was counted once. TCRdb's table, derived via immunoSEQ multiplex PCR, lists solely in-frame clones and lacks some. The table lists over 150,000 clones, roughly 87% of them singletons. Trimming stripped 6 bases from V and 10 bases from J, with 16 bases between. Germline CDR1 reads SNHLY; CDR2 reads FYNNEI. This CDR3 is built from 13 residues. This clonotype originated in a woman in her sixties who had recovered from COVID-19. The chain has TRBV2 and TRBJ2-1; possibly TRBD2 for D (5 bases). The sequenced sample was peripheral blood. This CDR3 reads CASSTSEGSEQFF. The CDR3 DNA reads as TGTGCCAGCAGCACGAGCGAGGGCTCCGAGCAGTTCTTC.